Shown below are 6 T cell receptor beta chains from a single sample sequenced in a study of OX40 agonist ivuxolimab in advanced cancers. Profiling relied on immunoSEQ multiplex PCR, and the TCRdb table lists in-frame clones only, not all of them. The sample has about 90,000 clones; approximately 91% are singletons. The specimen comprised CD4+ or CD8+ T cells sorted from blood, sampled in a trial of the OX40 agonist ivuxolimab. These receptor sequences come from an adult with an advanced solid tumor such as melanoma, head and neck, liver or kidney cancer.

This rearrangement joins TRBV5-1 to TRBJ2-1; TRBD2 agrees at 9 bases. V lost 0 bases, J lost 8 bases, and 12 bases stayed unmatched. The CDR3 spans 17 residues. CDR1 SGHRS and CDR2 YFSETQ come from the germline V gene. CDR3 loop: CASSLEMFGGRADEQFF. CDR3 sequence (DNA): TGCGCCAGCAGCTTGGAAATGTTTGGCGGGAGGGCCGATGAGCAGTTCTTC.

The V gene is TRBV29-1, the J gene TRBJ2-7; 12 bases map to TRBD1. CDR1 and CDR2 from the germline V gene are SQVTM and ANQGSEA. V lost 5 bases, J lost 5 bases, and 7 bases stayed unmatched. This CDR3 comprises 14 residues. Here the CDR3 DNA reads TGCAGCGTTTTAACCGGGACAGGGGGCAACGAGCAGTACTTC. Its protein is CSVLTGTGGNEQYF.

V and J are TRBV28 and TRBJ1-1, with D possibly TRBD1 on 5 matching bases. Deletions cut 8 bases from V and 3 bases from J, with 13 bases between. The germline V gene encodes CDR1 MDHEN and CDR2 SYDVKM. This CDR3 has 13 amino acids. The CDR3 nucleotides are TGTGCCAGCTCCATCCCGGGGCACACTGAAGCTTTCTTT. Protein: CASSIPGHTEAFF.

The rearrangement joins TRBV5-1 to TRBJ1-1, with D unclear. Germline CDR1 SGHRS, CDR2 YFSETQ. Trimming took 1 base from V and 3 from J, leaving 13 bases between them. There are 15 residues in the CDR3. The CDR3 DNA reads TGCGCCAGCAGCTTGTTCAGCCCCCGGGACACTGAAGCTTTCTTT. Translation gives CASSLFSPRDTEAFF. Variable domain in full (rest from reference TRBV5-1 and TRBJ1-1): KAGVTQTPRYLIKTRGQQVTLSCSPISGHRSVSWYQQTPGQGLQFLFEYFSETQRNKGNFPGRFSGRQFSNSRSEMNVSTLELGDSALYLCASSLFSPRDTEAFFGQGTRLTVV.

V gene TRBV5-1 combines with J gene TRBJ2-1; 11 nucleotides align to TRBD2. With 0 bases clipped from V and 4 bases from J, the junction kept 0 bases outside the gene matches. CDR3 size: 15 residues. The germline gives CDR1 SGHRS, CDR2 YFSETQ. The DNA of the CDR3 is TGCGCCAGCAGCTTGGCTAGCGGGGGGTACAATGAGCAGTTCTTC. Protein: CASSLASGGYNEQFF.

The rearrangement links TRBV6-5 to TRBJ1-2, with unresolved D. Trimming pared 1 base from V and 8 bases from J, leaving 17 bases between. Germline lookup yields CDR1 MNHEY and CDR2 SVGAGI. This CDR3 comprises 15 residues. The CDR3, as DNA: TGTGCCAGCAGTTACTTAACCCCGGCGCTTCTAGGCTACACCTTC. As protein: CASSYLTPALLGYTF.